Included here is one TCR beta chain sequence, with context. Its cognate antigen is unknown. This sample is part of a study of T cells in localized non-small cell lung cancer. Measured with immunoSEQ multiplex PCR; TCRdb has only the in-frame clones, and not every one. The sample gives tens of thousands of clones, about 87% of which show up once; 15% is in the top ten. Study-level results: There was an association of higher blood T cell density with longer overall survival.

Deletions cut 1 base from V and 6 bases from J, with 6 bases between. The CDR3 length is 11 residues. Germline CDR1 is DFQATT and CDR2 is SNEGSKA (reference sequence). The sample here was peripheral blood, taken before any cancer treatment. The genes are TRBV20-1 and TRBJ1-2; maybe TRBD1 (5 bases). The source is a man aged 35-69 years with stage I squamous cell lung carcinoma. The CDR3 DNA reads TGCAGTGCTAGAGGGACAAATGGCTACACCTTC. This gives the protein CSARGTNGYTF.